Described below is a single T cell receptor beta chain sequence and its context. Methods used by the authors: Amplified reference gene primers provided the basis for estimating nucleated cell counts. TCRdb's copy holds only in-frame clones and misses some; the assay was immunoSEQ multiplex PCR. V, J and clone size are taken as reported in that table, and D and trimming were inferred from the DNA itself. The sample lists 400,000 to 550,000 clones, about 90% occurring once. The data derive from a study of blood T cell repertoires in COVID-19. CDR1 and CDR2 from the germline V gene are ENHRY and SYGVKD. Trimming took 6 bases from V and 0 from J; bases not matched to a gene: 7. This CDR3 contains 15 residues.

The TCR comes from a woman under 30 with acute COVID-19. V usage is TRBV10-3 and J usage is TRBJ2-7, with 8 bases lining up with TRBD2. The sequencing sample was made of PBMCs or T cells enriched from blood (not recorded which). The CDR3 loop is CAIRSGGPSSYEQYF. CDR3 coding DNA: TGTGCCATCAGAAGCGGGGGTCCGAGCTCCTACGAGCAGTACTTC.